The 2 T cell receptor beta chains reported below all come from one sample, sequenced in a study of blood T cell repertoires in COVID-19. Assay used: immunoSEQ multiplex PCR; TCRdb lists only in-frame clones, some missing. The table records 300,000 to 350,000 clones, approximately 83% of them present only once. The sequenced sample was PBMCs or T cells enriched from blood (not recorded which). The receptors stem from a man younger than 40 who had recovered from COVID-19.

The CDR3 region has the DNA TGTGCCAGCAGCGTAGGGACTAGCGGGAGCACCGGGGAGCTGTTTTTT. Translated, it gives CASSVGTSGSTGELFF. The rearrangement joins TRBV9 to TRBJ2-2, with TRBD2 matching 13 bases. Germline values: CDR1 SGDLS, CDR2 YYNGEE. Trimming at V came to 0 bases and at J to 4 bases, leaving 0 bases not matched to a gene. This CDR3 is 16 amino acids long.

The chain has TRBV7-2 and TRBJ2-3; the match to TRBD2 covers 9 bases. CDR1 and CDR2 (germline): SGHTA, FQGNSA. The CDR3 consists of 17 residues. V was pared by 1 base and J by 1 base, with 6 bases of the junction left unmatched. CDR3 residues: CASSLVPAGGGTDTQYF. The CDR3, as DNA: TGTGCCAGCAGCTTAGTACCGGCGGGGGGGGGCACAGATACGCAGTATTTT.